The 8 T cell receptor beta chains presented below share a single source sample, sequenced in a study of T-cell reconstitution after alpha-beta-depleted transplantation in children. This sample's TCRbeta library carried unique molecular identifier barcodes. TCRdb reprocessed the PCR reads via MiXCR and lists one record per CDR3 protein. The table shows around 700,000 distinct CDR3 sequences, with roughly 13% occurring only once. Sequencing used PBMCs, obtained before TCRalphabeta/CD19-depleted stem cell transplant. The receptors were sampled from a girl aged 2 to 10 with congenital amegakaryocytic thrombocytopenia, due to receive a stem cell transplant.

The V call is TRBV6-5, the J call TRBJ2-3; TRBD2 matches at 12 bases. Germline values: CDR1 MNHEY, CDR2 SVGAGI. The V segment lost 6 bases and the J segment 9 bases; nucleotides outside the gene matches: 4. CDR3 size: 13 residues. CDR3 loop: CASSSTSGRTQYF. CDR3 DNA sequence: TGTGCCAGCAGCTCTACTAGCGGGAGGACGCAGTATTTT.

This clonotype was picked up a small number of times. The V call is TRBV7-6, the J call TRBJ1-5, with a weak D call TRBD1 (6 bases). The V gene's germline CDR1 is SGHVS and CDR2 FNYEAQ. The CDR3 consists of 16 residues. V lost 0 bases and J 7 bases, leaving 16 bases between the germline ends. The DNA of the CDR3 is TGTGCCAGCAGCTTAGCCCCCAGGGGCAGAGGGCAGCCCCAGCATTTT. As protein: CASSLAPRGRGQPQHF. Full variable domain (remainder filled in from reference TRBV7-6 and TRBJ1-5): GAGVSQSPRYKVTKRGQDVALRCDPISGHVSLYWYRQALGQGPEFLTYFNYEAQQDKSGLPNDRFSAERPEGSISTLTIQRTEQRDSAMYRCASSLAPRGRGQPQHFGDGTRLSIL.

This clonotype occurred a few times. V is TRBV12-3 or TRBV12-4 and J is TRBJ2-2; no reliable D call. The V end lost 7 bases, the J end lost 4 bases, and 13 bases lay between the germline ends. CDR3 size: 14 residues. The CDR3 here is CASTENAVTGELFF. For the CDR3, the DNA is TGTGCCAGCACCGAAAATGCAGTCACCGGGGAGCTGTTTTTT.

This clonotype was recorded at least ten times. The chain carries TRBV20-1 and TRBJ1-2; possibly TRBD1 for D (5 bases). Germline assignment: CDR1 DFQATT and CDR2 SNEGSKA (reference sequence). CDR3 length equals 11 residues. Trimming took 0 bases from V and 6 from J, leaving 5 bases between them. This CDR3 is CSARDRDGYTF. In DNA form, the CDR3 reads TGCAGTGCTAGAGACAGGGATGGCTACACCTTC.

Many counts were recorded for this clonotype. The chain is built from TRBV10-2 and TRBJ2-3; 9 bases are a match to TRBD2. The V segment lost 5 bases and the J segment 2 bases; nucleotides outside the gene matches: 5. The CDR3 consists of 15 residues. Germline V gene lookup returns CDR1 WSHSY and CDR2 SAAADI. The CDR3, as DNA: TGCGCCAGCAGTAAGACTAGCGGATACACAGATACGCAGTATTTT. Translation gives CASSKTSGYTDTQYF.

This clonotype appeared a few times. The J gene is TRBJ2-7, the V gene TRBV5-1, with 7 nucleotides matching TRBD2. The CDR3 is 19 residues long. Germline trimming cut 4 bases from V and 6 bases from J; bases unmatched to any gene: 25. Germline assignment: CDR1 SGHRS and CDR2 YFSETQ. For the CDR3, the DNA is TGCGCCAGCAGCCCGGGTGGTGGCACCTGGACTGGCGGGGAGGGCGAGCAGTACTTC. This sequence encodes CASSPGGGTWTGGEGEQYF.

Ten or more counts support this clonotype. The genes are TRBV28 and TRBJ2-3; 10 bases fit TRBD2. V was pared by 3 bases and J by 6 bases, with 12 bases of the junction left unmatched. In germline, CDR1 is MDHEN, CDR2 SYDVKM. There are 17 residues in the CDR3. The CDR3: CASSLGALASGSDTQYF. The CDR3 coding sequence is TGTGCCAGCAGTTTGGGGGCCTTGGCTAGCGGGAGTGATACGCAGTATTTT.

This clonotype was detected a few times. J is TRBJ2-3 and V is TRBV20-1; no firm D call. Deletions cut 3 bases from V and 4 bases from J, with 11 bases between. CDR3 size: 13 residues. The germline V gene has CDR1 DFQATT and CDR2 SNEGSKA (reference sequence). The CDR3 nucleotides are TGCAGTGCTAGGGGGTCCGGCTCAGATACGCAGTATTTT. Its protein is CSARGSGSDTQYF.